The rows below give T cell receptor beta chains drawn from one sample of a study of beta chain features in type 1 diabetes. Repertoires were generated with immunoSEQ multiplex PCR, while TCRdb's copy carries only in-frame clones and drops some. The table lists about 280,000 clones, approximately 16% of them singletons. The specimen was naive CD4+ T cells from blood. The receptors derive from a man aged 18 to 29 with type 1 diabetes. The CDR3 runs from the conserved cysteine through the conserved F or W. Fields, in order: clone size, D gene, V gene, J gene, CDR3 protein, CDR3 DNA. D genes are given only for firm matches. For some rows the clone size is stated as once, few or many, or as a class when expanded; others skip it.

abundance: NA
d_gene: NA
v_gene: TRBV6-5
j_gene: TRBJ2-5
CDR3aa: CASSSQGGETQYF
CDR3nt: TGTGCCAGCAGTTCCCAGGGTGGAGAGACCCAGTACTTC

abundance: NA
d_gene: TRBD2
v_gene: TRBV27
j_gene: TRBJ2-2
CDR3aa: CASRPGLAGTGKAGELFF
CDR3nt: TGTGCCAGCAGACCGGGACTAGCGGGAACAGGGAAAGCCGGGGAGCTGTTTTTT

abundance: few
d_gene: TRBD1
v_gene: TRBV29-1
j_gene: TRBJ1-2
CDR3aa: CSVGDSYGYTF
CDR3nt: TGCAGCGTGGGGGACAGCTATGGCTACACCTTC

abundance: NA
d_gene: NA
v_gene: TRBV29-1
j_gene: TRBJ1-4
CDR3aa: CSVGHGGLLFF
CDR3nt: TGCAGCGTCGGACATGGCGGTTTACTGTTTTTT

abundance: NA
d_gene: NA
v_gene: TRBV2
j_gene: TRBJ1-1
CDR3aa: CASLQGEAFF
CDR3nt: TGTGCCAGTCTCCAGGGTGAAGCTTTCTTT

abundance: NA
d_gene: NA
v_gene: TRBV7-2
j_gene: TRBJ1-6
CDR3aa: CASSRGGMNSPLHF
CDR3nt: TGTGCCAGCAGCCGGGGTGGGATGAATTCACCCCTCCACTTT

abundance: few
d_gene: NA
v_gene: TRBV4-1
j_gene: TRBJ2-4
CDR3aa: CASSQSAGLSLDIQYF
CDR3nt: TGCGCCAGCAGCCAATCAGCAGGGCTGAGTTTGGACATTCAGTACTTC

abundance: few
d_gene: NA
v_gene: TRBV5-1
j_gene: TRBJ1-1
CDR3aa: CASSSGNTEAFF
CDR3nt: TGCGCCAGCAGTTCCGGGAACACTGAAGCTTTCTTT

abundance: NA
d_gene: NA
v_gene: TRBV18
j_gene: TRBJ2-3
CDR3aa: CASSPQETDTQYF
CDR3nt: TGTGCCAGCTCACCTCAAGAGACAGATACGCAGTATTTT

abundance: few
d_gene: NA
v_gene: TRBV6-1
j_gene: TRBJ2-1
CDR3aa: CASSLTRSEQFF
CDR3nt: TGTGCCAGCAGCCTCACTAGATCTGAGCAGTTCTTC

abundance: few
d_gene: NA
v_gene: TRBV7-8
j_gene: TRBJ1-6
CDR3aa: CASSLSRGLSYNSPLHF
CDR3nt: TGTGCCAGCAGCTTAAGCAGGGGTCTATCCTATAATTCACCCCTCCACTTT

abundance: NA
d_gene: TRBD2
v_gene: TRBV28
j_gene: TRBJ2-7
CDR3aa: CASRLAGGDEQYF
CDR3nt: TGTGCCAGCAGATTAGCGGGAGGAGACGAGCAGTACTTC

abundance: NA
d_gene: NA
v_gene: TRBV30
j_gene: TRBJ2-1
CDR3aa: CAWSMPGQHYNEQFF
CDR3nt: TGTGCCTGGAGTATGCCGGGACAACACTACAATGAGCAGTTCTTC

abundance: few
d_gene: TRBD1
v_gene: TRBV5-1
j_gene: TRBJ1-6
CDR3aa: CASSSGTADNSPLHF
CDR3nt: TGCGCCAGCAGCTCGGGGACAGCCGATAATTCACCCCTCCACTTT

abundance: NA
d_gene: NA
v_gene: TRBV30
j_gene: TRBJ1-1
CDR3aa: CAWSGQMNTEAFF
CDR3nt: TGTGCCTGGAGCGGACAGATGAACACTGAAGCTTTCTTT

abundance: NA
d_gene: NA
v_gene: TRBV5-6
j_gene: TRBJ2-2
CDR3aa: CASSPRRNTGELFF
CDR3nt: TGTGCCAGCAGCCCTAGGAGGAACACCGGGGAGCTGTTTTTT

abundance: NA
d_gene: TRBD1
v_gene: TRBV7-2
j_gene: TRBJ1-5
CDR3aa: CASSHRQGDQPQHF
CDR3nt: TGTGCCAGCAGCCACCGACAGGGCGATCAGCCCCAGCATTTT

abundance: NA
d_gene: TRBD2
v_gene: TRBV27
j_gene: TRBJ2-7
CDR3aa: CASSLWASGSYEQYF
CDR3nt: TGTGCCAGCAGTTTATGGGCTAGCGGGAGCTACGAGCAGTACTTC

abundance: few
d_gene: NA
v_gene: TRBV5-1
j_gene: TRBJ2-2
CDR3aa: CASSKGASPSLGTGELFF
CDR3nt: TGCGCCAGCAGCAAAGGCGCTAGCCCTTCTTTGGGGACCGGGGAGCTGTTTTTT

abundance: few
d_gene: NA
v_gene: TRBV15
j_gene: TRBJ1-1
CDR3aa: CATSRDQYSRAFF
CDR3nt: TGTGCCACCAGCAGAGATCAGTATTCTAGAGCTTTCTTT

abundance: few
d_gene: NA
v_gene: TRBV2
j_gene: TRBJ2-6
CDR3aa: CAGSTGWSSGANVLTF
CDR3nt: TGTGCCGGAAGTACAGGGTGGAGCTCTGGGGCCAACGTCCTGACTTTC

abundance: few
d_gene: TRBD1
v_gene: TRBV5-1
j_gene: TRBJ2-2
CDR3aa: CASSTDRGGVTGELFF
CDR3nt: TGCGCCAGCAGCACGGACAGGGGAGGCGTCACCGGGGAGCTGTTTTTT

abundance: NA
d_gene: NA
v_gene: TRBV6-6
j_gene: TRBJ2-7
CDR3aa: CASSYRDEQYF
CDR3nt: TGTGCCAGCAGTTACCGGGACGAGCAGTACTTC

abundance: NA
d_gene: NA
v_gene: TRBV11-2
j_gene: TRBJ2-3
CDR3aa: CASSSLRGARTDTQYF
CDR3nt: TGTGCCAGCAGCTCCCTCCGCGGGGCCCGCACAGATACGCAGTATTTT

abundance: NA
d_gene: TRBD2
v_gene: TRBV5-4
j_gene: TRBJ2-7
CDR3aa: CASRLGGGRASEQYF
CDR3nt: TGTGCCAGCAGATTAGGGGGCGGGAGGGCCTCGGAGCAGTACTTC

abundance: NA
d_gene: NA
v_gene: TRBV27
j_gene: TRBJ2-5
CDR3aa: CASSRSYQETQYF
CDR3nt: TGTGCCAGCAGCCGTTCGTACCAAGAGACCCAGTACTTC

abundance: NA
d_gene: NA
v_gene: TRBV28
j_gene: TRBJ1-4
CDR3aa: CASSYGLRRMGEKLFF
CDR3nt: TGTGCCAGCAGTTATGGACTTCGAAGGATGGGGGAAAAACTGTTTTTT

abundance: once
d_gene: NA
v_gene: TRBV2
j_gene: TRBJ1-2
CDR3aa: CASSVLSYGYTF
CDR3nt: TGTGCCAGCAGTGTTCTCAGCTATGGCTACACCTTC

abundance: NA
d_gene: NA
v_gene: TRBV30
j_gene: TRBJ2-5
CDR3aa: CAWSRGREETQYF
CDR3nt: TGTGCCTGGAGTCGAGGCAGGGAAGAGACCCAGTACTTC